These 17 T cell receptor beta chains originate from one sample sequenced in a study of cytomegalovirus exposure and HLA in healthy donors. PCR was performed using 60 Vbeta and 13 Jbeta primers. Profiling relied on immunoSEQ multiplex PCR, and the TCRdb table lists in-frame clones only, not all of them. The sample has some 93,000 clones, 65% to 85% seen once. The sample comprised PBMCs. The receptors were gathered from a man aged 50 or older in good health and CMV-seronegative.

The CDR3 DNA reads as TGTGCCAGCGAGAGGGACAGGGGATGGGATCAGCCCCAGCATTTT. Protein sequence: CASERDRGWDQPQHF. This chain connects TRBV6-1 to TRBJ1-5, with TRBD1 matching over 10 bases. The CDR3 contains 15 residues. Germline V lookup: CDR1 MNHNS, CDR2 SASEGT. Losses at the gene ends were 8 bases for V and 5 bases for J; bases not matched to a gene: 9.

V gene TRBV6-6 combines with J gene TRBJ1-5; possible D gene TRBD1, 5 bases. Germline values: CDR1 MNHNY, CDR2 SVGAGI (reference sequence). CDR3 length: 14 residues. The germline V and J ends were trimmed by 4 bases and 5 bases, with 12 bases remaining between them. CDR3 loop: CASSWGEAHQPQHF. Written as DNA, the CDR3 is TGTGCCAGCAGTTGGGGGGAAGCACATCAGCCCCAGCATTTT.

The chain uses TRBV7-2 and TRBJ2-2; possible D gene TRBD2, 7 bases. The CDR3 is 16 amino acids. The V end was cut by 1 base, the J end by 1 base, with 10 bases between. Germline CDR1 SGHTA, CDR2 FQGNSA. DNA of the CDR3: TGTGCCAGCAGCTTAGTGGGAGGGGGGAACACCGGGGAGCTGTTTTTT. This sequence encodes CASSLVGGGNTGELFF.

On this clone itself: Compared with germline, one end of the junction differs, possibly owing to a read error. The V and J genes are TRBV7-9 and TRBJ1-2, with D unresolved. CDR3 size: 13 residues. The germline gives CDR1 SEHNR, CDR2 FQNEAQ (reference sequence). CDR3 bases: TGTTCCAGCAGCCCCAGTAACGACTATGGCTACACCTTC. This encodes CSSSPSNDYGYTF.

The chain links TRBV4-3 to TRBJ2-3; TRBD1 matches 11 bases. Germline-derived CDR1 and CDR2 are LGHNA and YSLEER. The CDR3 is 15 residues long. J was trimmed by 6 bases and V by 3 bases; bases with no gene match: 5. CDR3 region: CASSQGTGGVDTQYF. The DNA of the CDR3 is TGCGCCAGCAGCCAGGGGACAGGGGGTGTCGATACGCAGTATTTT.

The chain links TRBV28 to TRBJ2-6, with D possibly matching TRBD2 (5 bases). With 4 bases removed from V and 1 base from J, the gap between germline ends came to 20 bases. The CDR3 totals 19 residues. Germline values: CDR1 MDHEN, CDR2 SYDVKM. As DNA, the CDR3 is TGTGCCAGCAGTTCCTCGGGCGGGCAGGCCGGGTCTGGGGCCAACGTCCTGACTTTC. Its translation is CASSSSGGQAGSGANVLTF.

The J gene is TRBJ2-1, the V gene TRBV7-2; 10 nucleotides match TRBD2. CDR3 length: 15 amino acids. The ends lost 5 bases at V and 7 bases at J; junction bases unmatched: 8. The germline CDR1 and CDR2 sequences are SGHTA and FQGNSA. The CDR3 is CASSLSGTSANEQFF. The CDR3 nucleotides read TGTGCCAGCAGCCTTTCCGGGACTAGCGCTAATGAGCAGTTCTTC.

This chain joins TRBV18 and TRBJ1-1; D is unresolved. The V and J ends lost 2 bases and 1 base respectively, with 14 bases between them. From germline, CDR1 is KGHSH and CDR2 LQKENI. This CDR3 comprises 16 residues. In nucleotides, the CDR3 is TGTGCCAGCTCACCAATTATCCCCGCAGGGAACACTGAAGCTTTCTTT. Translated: CASSPIIPAGNTEAFF.

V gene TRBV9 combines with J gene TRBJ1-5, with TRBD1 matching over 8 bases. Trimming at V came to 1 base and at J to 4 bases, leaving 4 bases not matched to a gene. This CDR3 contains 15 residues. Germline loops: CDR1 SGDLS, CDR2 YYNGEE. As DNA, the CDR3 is TGTGCCAGCAGCGTATCGGACAGGGTGAATCAGCCCCAGCATTTT. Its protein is CASSVSDRVNQPQHF.

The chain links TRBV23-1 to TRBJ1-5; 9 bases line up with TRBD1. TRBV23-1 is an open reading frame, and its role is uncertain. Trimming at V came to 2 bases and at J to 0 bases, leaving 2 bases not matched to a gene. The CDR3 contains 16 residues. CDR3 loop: CASSQADRGSNQPQHF. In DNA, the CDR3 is TGCGCCAGCAGTCAAGCGGACAGGGGTAGCAATCAGCCCCAGCATTTT.

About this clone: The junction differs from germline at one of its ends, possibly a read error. CDR3 amino acids: CASSPRTGKAGQLFF. CDR3 bases: TGTGCCAGCAGCCCACGGACAGGGAAGGCCGGGCAGCTGTTTTTT. The J gene is TRBJ2-2, the V gene TRBV9; 8 bases map to TRBD1. Looked up from germline, CDR1 is SGDLS and CDR2 is YYNGEE. This CDR3 is built from 15 residues.

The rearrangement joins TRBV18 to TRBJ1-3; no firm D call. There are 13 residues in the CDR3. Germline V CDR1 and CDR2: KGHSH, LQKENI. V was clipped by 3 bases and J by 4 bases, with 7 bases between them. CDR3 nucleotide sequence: TGTGCCAGCTCACCCGAGCGGGGAAACACCATATATTTT. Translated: CASSPERGNTIYF.

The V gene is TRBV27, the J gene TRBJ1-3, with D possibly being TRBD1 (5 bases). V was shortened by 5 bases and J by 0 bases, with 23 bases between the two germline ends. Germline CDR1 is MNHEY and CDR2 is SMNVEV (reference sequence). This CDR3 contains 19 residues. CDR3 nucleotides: TGTGCCAGCAGTCCACAGGCGCGGCATAATGGTTTCTCTGGAAACACCATATATTTT. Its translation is CASSPQARHNGFSGNTIYF.

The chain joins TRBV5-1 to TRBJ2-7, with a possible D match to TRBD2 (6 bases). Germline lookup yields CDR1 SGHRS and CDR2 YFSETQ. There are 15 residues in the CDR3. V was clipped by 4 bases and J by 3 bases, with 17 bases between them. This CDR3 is CASSLGGSGYYEQYF. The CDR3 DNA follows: TGCGCCAGCAGCCTCGGGGGTAGCGGCTACTACGAGCAGTACTTC. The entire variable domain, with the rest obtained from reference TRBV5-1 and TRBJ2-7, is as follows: KAGVTQTPRYLIKTRGQQVTLSCSPISGHRSVSWYQQTPGQGLQFLFEYFSETQRNKGNFPGRFSGRQFSNSRSEMNVSTLELGDSALYLCASSLGGSGYYEQYFGPGTRLTVT.

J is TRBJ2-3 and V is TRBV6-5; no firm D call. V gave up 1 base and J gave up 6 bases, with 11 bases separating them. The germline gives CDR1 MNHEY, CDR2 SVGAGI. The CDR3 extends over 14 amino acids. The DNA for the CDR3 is TGTGCCAGCAGTTACTTAACCCGGCGGGATACGCAGTATTTT. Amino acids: CASSYLTRRDTQYF.

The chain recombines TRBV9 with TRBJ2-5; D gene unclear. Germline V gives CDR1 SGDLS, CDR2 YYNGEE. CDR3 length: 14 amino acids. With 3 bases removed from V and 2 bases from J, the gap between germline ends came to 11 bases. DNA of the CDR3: TGTGCCAGCAGCGCCGTCGACGGGCAAGAGACCCAGTACTTC. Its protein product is CASSAVDGQETQYF.

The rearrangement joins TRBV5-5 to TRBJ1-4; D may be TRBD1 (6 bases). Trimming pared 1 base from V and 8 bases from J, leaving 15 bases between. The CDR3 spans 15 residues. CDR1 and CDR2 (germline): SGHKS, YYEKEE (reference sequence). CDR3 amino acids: CASSLQQGVLEKLFF. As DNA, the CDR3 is TGTGCCAGCAGCTTGCAACAGGGTGTACTCGAAAAACTGTTTTTT. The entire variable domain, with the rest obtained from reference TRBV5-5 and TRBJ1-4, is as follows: DAGVTQSPTHLIKTRGQQVTLRCSPISGHKSVSWYQQVLGQGPQFIFQYYEKEERGRGNFPDRFSARQFPNYSSELNVNALLLGDSALYLCASSLQQGVLEKLFFGSGTQLSVL.